Shown below are 18 T cell receptor beta chains from a single sample sequenced in a study of early T cells in non-severe SARS-CoV-2 infection. TCRdb re-called the 5' RACE reads through MiXCR, storing one row per CDR3 protein. The sample carries tens of thousands of distinct CDR3 sequences, 8.5% to 10% recorded once. The sequencing here drew on whole blood, taken at baseline. These receptors were taken from an adult who was a healthcare worker with PCR-confirmed SARS-CoV-2 infection or an uninfected control (not recorded which).

V gene TRBV18 combines with J gene TRBJ2-3; D ambiguous. The V gene's germline CDR1 is KGHSH and CDR2 LQKENI. Trimming took 0 bases from V and 5 from J, leaving 6 bases between them. CDR3 size: 13 residues. The CDR3 coding sequence is TGTGCCAGCTCACCACCGGCAGAAGATACGCAGTATTTT. It specifies CASSPPAEDTQYF. Full variable domain (outside the CDR3, taken from reference TRBV18 and TRBJ2-3): NAGVMQNPRHLVRRRGQEARLRCSPMKGHSHVYWYRQLPEEGLKFMVYLQKENIIDESGMPKERFSAEFPKEGPSILRIQQVVRGDSAAYFCASSPPAEDTQYFGPGTRLTVL.

The rearrangement uses TRBV9 and TRBJ2-4; 9 nucleotides line up with TRBD2. Trimming took 0 bases from V and 7 from J; bases not matched to a gene: 2. The CDR3 length is 14 residues. Germline V gene lookup returns CDR1 SGDLS and CDR2 YYNGEE. This CDR3 is CASSVGSGGNIQYF. The CDR3 DNA is TGTGCCAGCAGCGTAGGTAGCGGGGGTAACATTCAGTACTTC.

In its sample, this clonotype was seen a few times. The chain employs TRBV7-6 and TRBJ2-7, with TRBD2 identical over 7 bases. CDR1 and CDR2 from the germline V gene are SGHVS and FNYEAQ. CDR3 length equals 14 residues. Losses at the gene ends were 1 base for V and 5 bases for J; bases not matched to a gene: 5. The CDR3 spells CASSLGGRGNEQYF. DNA of the CDR3: TGTGCCAGCAGCTTAGGCGGGAGAGGCAACGAGCAGTACTTC.

This clonotype was observed a few times. V and J are TRBV10-1 and TRBJ2-3, with unresolved D. Germline V CDR1 and CDR2: WNHNN, SYGVQD (reference sequence). The germline V and J ends were trimmed by 4 bases and 3 bases, with 11 bases remaining between them. The CDR3 has 14 amino acids. The CDR3 nucleotides are TGCGCCAGCAGTGGGTCCCTTGGGACAGATACGCAGTATTTT. This sequence encodes CASSGSLGTDTQYF.

The CDR3: CASRPGLAGAREYF. Here the CDR3 DNA reads TGTGCCAGCAGACCGGGACTAGCGGGAGCCAGGGAGTACTTC. This chain uses TRBV6-5 with TRBJ2-7; 14 bases are shared with TRBD2. The trim removed 6 bases at V and 11 bases at J, leaving 9 bases unmatched. Germline CDR1 and CDR2: MNHEY and SVGAGI. The CDR3 runs 14 residues.

This clonotype was observed a few times. The genes are TRBV7-9 and TRBJ2-7; D might be TRBD1 (6 bases). Germline-derived CDR1 and CDR2 are SEHNR and FQNEAQ (reference sequence). V was cut by 1 base and J by 4 bases, with 11 bases left in between. The CDR3 contains 14 residues. CDR3 sequence reads: CASSLEATGYEQYF. The CDR3 nucleotides read TGTGCCAGCAGCTTAGAGGCAACAGGGTACGAGCAGTACTTC.

Here the CDR3 DNA reads TGTGCCAGCAGTGAAGAGGGAGGGCTAGCCGACGAGCAGTACTTC. Residues: CASSEEGGLADEQYF. The chain employs TRBV6-1 and TRBJ2-7; 7 bases align to TRBD2. Germline V gene data show CDR1 as MNHNS and CDR2 as SASEGT. The CDR3 has 15 residues. With V trimmed by 1 base and J by 5 bases, 8 bases remained unmatched.

The sample holds a few counts of this clonotype. CDR3 DNA: TGTGCCAGCAGCCTAGGAGGGGGCTCTTACGAGCAGTACTTC. Translating gives CASSLGGGSYEQYF. This chain links TRBV5-5 with TRBJ2-7; possibly TRBD1 for D (7 bases). V dropped 4 bases and J dropped 4 bases, with 15 bases sitting between them. This CDR3 comprises 14 residues. CDR1 and CDR2 from the germline V gene are SGHKS and YYEKEE (reference sequence).

The chain has TRBV20-1 and TRBJ2-5, with D possibly matching TRBD2 (5 bases). Looked up from germline, CDR1 is DFQATT and CDR2 is SNEGSKA (reference sequence). The CDR3 has 15 residues. The V gene lost 0 bases and the J gene lost 2 bases, with 13 bases spanning the gap. CDR3 sequence: CSARDGRAVQETQYF. In DNA form, the CDR3 reads TGCAGTGCTAGAGATGGGCGGGCCGTACAAGAGACCCAGTACTTC.

The chain uses TRBV9 and TRBJ1-1; 9 bases agree with TRBD1. Germline trimming cut 4 bases from V and 4 bases from J; bases unmatched to any gene: 8. The length of the CDR3 is 15 residues. In germline, CDR1 is SGDLS, CDR2 YYNGEE. The CDR3 region is CASSFGATGGTEAFF. The CDR3 DNA reads as TGTGCCAGCAGCTTCGGCGCGACAGGGGGCACTGAAGCTTTCTTT.

The chain joins TRBV2 to TRBJ1-2, with 12 bases aligning to TRBD1. This CDR3 has 16 residues. The V gene end was trimmed by 6 bases and the J gene end by 6 bases; junction bases not matched to a gene: 11. The germline CDR1 and CDR2 sequences are SNHLY and FYNNEI. The CDR3 bases are TGTGCCAGCAGGGACGCCGGGACAGGGGGCTTGGATGGCTACACCTTC. Translating it yields CASRDAGTGGLDGYTF.

This clonotype was counted between two and nine times. V and J are TRBV2 and TRBJ2-1; D gene unclear. CDR3 size: 17 residues. Per germline, CDR1 SNHLY and CDR2 FYNNEI. The V gene lost 6 bases and the J gene lost 2 bases, with 20 bases spanning the gap. CDR3 bases: TGTGCCAGCAGGAAGTTTGTGAGTGGGCGCGCCTACAATGAGCAGTTCTTC. Its translation: CASRKFVSGRAYNEQFF.

This clonotype was detected a few times. This chain connects TRBV6-4 to TRBJ2-1; D may be TRBD1 or TRBD2 (6 bases each). CDR1 is MRHNA, CDR2 SNTAGT, per germline. The CDR3 length is 16 residues. Trimming took 3 bases from V and 3 from J, leaving 15 bases between them. Here the CDR3 reads CASSEGYGGDYNEQFF. The CDR3 DNA sequence: TGTGCCAGCAGTGAAGGTTACGGGGGCGACTACAATGAGCAGTTCTTC.

This clonotype was seen at least ten times. The chain has TRBV19 and TRBJ1-4; 7 nucleotides line up with TRBD1. The CDR3 contains 15 residues. Per the germline V gene, CDR1 is LNHDA and CDR2 is SQIVND (reference sequence). Unmatched junction bases numbered 8, after V lost 5 bases and J lost 5 bases. CDR3 sequence: CASSSAGTVNEKLFF. For the CDR3, the DNA is TGTGCCAGTAGTTCGGCCGGGACAGTGAATGAAAAACTGTTTTTT.

This clonotype was seen many times. This chain uses TRBV12-3 or TRBV12-4 with TRBJ2-5, with D tentatively TRBD1 or TRBD2 (6 bases each). The germline V and J ends were trimmed by 4 bases and 9 bases, with 9 bases remaining between them. This CDR3 has 11 amino acids. The CDR3 spells CASSYRGAQYF. The CDR3 DNA is TGTGCCAGCAGTTATAGGGGGGCCCAGTACTTC.

The chain links TRBV5-1 to TRBJ1-4, with D perhaps matching TRBD1 (5 bases). CDR3 size: 14 residues. CDR1 and CDR2 (germline): SGHRS, YFSETQ. The germline V and J ends were trimmed by 7 bases and 5 bases, with 15 bases remaining between them. CDR3 bases: TGCGCCAGCTCTCCGGAGGGACTCAATGAAAAACTGTTTTTT. Translation gives CASSPEGLNEKLFF.

The CDR3 DNA reads TGTGCCAGCAGTCCCCGACTAGTTGCTGATACGCAGTATTTT. Amino acid sequence: CASSPRLVADTQYF. This chain joins TRBV6-2 or TRBV6-3 and TRBJ2-3; D is possibly TRBD2 (6 bases). Trimming took off 5 bases at V and 6 bases at J, with 15 bases between the two ends. Germline loops: CDR1 MNHEY, CDR2 SVGEGT. The CDR3 is made up of 14 amino acids.

This clonotype showed up many times. The chain uses TRBV6-6 and TRBJ2-3, with no clear D. Looked up from germline, CDR1 is MNHNY and CDR2 is SVGAGI (reference sequence). V gave up 8 bases and J gave up 0 bases, with 9 bases separating them. The CDR3 is made up of 13 amino acids. The chain's CDR3 is CASCVLSTDTQYF. CDR3 bases: TGTGCCAGCTGCGTCCTGAGCACAGATACGCAGTATTTT.